Following are 21 T cell receptor beta chains from one sample sequenced in a study of cytomegalovirus exposure and HLA in healthy donors. Both 60 Vbeta primers and 13 Jbeta primers went into the PCR. Clones were sequenced by immunoSEQ multiplex PCR, and TCRdb holds only the in-frame ones, with some missing. This sample carries 65,000 to 75,000 clones, 74% of them seen once, and the ten largest clones take approximately 12%. The sample was PBMCs. These receptors were collected from a woman aged 55-70 years in good health and CMV-seropositive.

V and J are TRBV12-5 and TRBJ1-1, with 10 bases matching TRBD1. The V gene's germline CDR1 is LGHNT and CDR2 FRNRAP. With 5 bases clipped from V and 4 bases from J, the junction kept 10 bases outside the gene matches. This CDR3 region has 16 residues. CDR3: CASGPGTGASVTEAFF. CDR3 in DNA: TGTGCTAGTGGTCCTGGGACAGGGGCGAGTGTCACTGAAGCTTTCTTT.

The rearrangement joins TRBV19 to TRBJ1-5; D is possibly TRBD1 (5 bases). V lost 10 bases to trimming and J lost 3 bases, with 16 bases between them. This CDR3 spans 14 amino acids. Per the germline V gene, CDR1 is LNHDA and CDR2 is SQIVND (reference sequence). Here the CDR3 reads CATSSAGHNQPQHF. The CDR3 DNA is TGTGCCACCTCCTCGGCGGGGCACAATCAGCCCCAGCATTTT.

CDR3 bases: TGTGCCAGCACAGACAGGGACAAAGACAAAAACATTCAGTACTTC. Protein sequence: CASTDRDKDKNIQYF. This chain uses TRBV6-4 with TRBJ2-4; TRBD1 matches 7 bases. The germline V gene has CDR1 MRHNA and CDR2 SNTAGT. With 7 bases clipped from V and 3 bases from J, the junction kept 9 bases outside the gene matches. The CDR3 loop spans 15 amino acids.

This clone has only a few counts. The rearrangement uses TRBV6-5 and TRBJ1-1; 10 bases align to TRBD1. Germline V gene lookup returns CDR1 MNHEY and CDR2 SVGAGI. With V trimmed by 7 bases and J by 4 bases, 6 bases remained unmatched. There are 14 residues in the CDR3. The CDR3 loop reads CASTLGTGATEAFF. As DNA, the CDR3 is TGTGCCAGCACCCTAGGGACAGGGGCCACTGAAGCTTTCTTT.

This chain uses TRBV30 with TRBJ1-1; TRBD1 matches 7 bases. Losses at the gene ends were 2 bases for V and 4 bases for J; bases not matched to a gene: 7. Germline CDR1 GTSNPN, CDR2 SVGIG (reference sequence). The CDR3 spans 14 residues. In DNA form, the CDR3 reads TGTGCCTGGAGTACCCGACAGGGATTCACTGAAGCTTTCTTT. This translates into CAWSTRQGFTEAFF.

This clone was recorded a few times. The V gene is TRBV25-1, the J gene TRBJ1-1; TRBD1 matches 10 bases. The CDR3 is 13 residues long. CDR1 MGHDK and CDR2 SYGVNS come from the germline V gene. The V and J ends lost 6 bases and 3 bases, in that order; junction bases with no gene match: 1. This chain's CDR3 is CASRGQGDTEAFF. CDR3 nucleotide sequence: TGTGCCAGCAGAGGACAGGGGGACACTGAAGCTTTCTTT.

This chain connects TRBV5-1 to TRBJ2-2, with TRBD2 matching 10 bases. Unmatched junction bases numbered 6, after V lost 2 bases and J lost 2 bases. The germline V gene has CDR1 SGHRS and CDR2 YFSETQ. CDR3 size: 17 residues. In nucleotides, the CDR3 is TGCGCCAGCAGCTTCTTAGCGGGAGGATCCAACACCGGGGAGCTGTTTTTT. The encoded protein is CASSFLAGGSNTGELFF.

The chain couples TRBV5-1 to TRBJ2-5, with TRBD1 matching 8 bases. V gave up 0 bases and J gave up 5 bases; unmatched junction bases: 6. This CDR3 contains 15 residues. Germline lookup yields CDR1 SGHRS and CDR2 YFSETQ. The CDR3 DNA follows: TGCGCCAGCAGCTTGGCATCAGGGGGCCGTGAGACCCAGTACTTC. Amino acid sequence: CASSLASGGRETQYF.

V is TRBV20-1 and J is TRBJ2-5, with D uncertain. The CDR3 has 11 amino acids. Germline values: CDR1 DFQATT, CDR2 SNEGSKA (reference sequence). V lost 4 bases to trimming and J lost 4 bases, with 7 bases between them. The DNA for the CDR3 is TGCAGTGCTAAACAGCTAGAGACCCAGTACTTC. Its translation: CSAKQLETQYF.

V usage is TRBV4-1 and J usage is TRBJ2-5; TRBD1 might be the D (6 bases). This CDR3 region has 14 residues. V was clipped by 1 base and J by 4 bases, with 10 bases between them. Germline loops: CDR1 MGHRA, CDR2 YSYEKL. The chain's CDR3 is CASSQGTGRETQYF. CDR3 coding DNA: TGCGCCAGCAGCCAAGGAACAGGGAGAGAGACCCAGTACTTC.

In its sample, this clone was seen once. This chain uses TRBV5-6 with TRBJ2-7; no definite D call. There are 14 residues in the CDR3. The germline V gene encodes CDR1 SGHDT and CDR2 YYEEEE. Trimming shortened V by 1 base and J by 4 bases, and 12 bases separated the two germline ends. CDR3 coding DNA: TGTGCCAGCAGCTTGTCGGCCGGGTTATACGAGCAGTACTTC. It yields the protein CASSLSAGLYEQYF.

The chain carries TRBV19 and TRBJ1-6; 8 nucleotides agree with TRBD1. This CDR3 spans 15 amino acids. Trimming took 9 bases from V and 14 from J; bases not matched to a gene: 18. Germline V lookup: CDR1 LNHDA, CDR2 SQIVND (reference sequence). The CDR3 DNA is TGTGCCAGCCTTTCTAACAGGGGGACGGGACTCACCCTCCACTTT. Protein product: CASLSNRGTGLTLHF.

The chain employs TRBV12-5 and TRBJ1-1; 9 nucleotides line up with TRBD1. Germline trimming cut 6 bases from V and 4 bases from J; bases unmatched to any gene: 9. Germline lookup yields CDR1 LGHNT and CDR2 FRNRAP. This CDR3 comprises 15 residues. CDR3 in amino acids: CASGRTGEVGTEAFF. In nucleotides, the CDR3 is TGTGCTAGTGGAAGGACAGGGGAGGTTGGCACTGAAGCTTTCTTT. The whole variable domain, remainder taken from reference TRBV12-5 and TRBJ1-1, is DARVTQTPRHKVTEMGQEVTMRCQPILGHNTVFWYRQTMMQGLELLAYFRNRAPLDDSGMPKDRFSAEMPDATLATLKIQPSEPRDSAVYFCASGRTGEVGTEAFFGQGTRLTVV.

The rearrangement joins TRBV19 to TRBJ1-5; perhaps TRBD1 as D (6 bases). The V end lost 3 bases, the J end lost 2 bases, and 14 bases lay between the germline ends. This CDR3 has 16 amino acids. The germline V gene has CDR1 LNHDA and CDR2 SQIVND (reference sequence). Here the CDR3 DNA reads TGTGCCAGTAGTATGACAGGCAGAGGGGGCAATCAGCCCCAGCATTTT. Amino acids: CASSMTGRGGNQPQHF.

This clone has more than one count but fewer than ten. The chain recombines TRBV19 with TRBJ2-3, with D hard to call. The CDR3 contains 12 residues. Trimming cost V 1 base and J 3 bases, with 2 bases left between them. Germline CDR1 reads LNHDA; CDR2 reads SQIVND (reference sequence). CDR3 protein: CASSIATDTQYF. DNA for the CDR3: TGTGCCAGTAGTATAGCGACAGATACGCAGTATTTT.

This chain links TRBV6-1 with TRBJ2-5; TRBD1 agrees at 7 bases. The CDR3 is 13 amino acids. The J segment lost 5 bases and the V segment lost 6 bases, leaving 6 bases of the junction unmatched. CDR1 MNHNS and CDR2 SASEGT come from the germline V gene. CDR3 DNA sequence: TGTGCCAGCAGGGTGACAGGGTTGGAGACCCAGTACTTC. It is translated as CASRVTGLETQYF.

This clone was observed a few times. This chain links TRBV2 with TRBJ1-4; D might be TRBD1 (5 bases). This CDR3 region has 15 residues. V was clipped by 3 bases and J by 0 bases, with 8 bases between them. Germline lookup yields CDR1 SNHLY and CDR2 FYNNEI. The CDR3 sequence is CASSEGTATNEKLFF. The DNA of the CDR3 is TGTGCCAGCAGTGAGGGGACTGCAACTAATGAAAAACTGTTTTTT. Full variable domain (missing parts from reference TRBV2 and TRBJ1-4): EPEVTQTPSHQVTQMGQEVILRCVPISNHLYFYWYRQILGQKVEFLVSFYNNEISEKSEIFDDQFSVERPDGSNFTLKIRSTKLEDSAMYFCASSEGTATNEKLFFGSGTQLSVL.

This clone occurred a few times. The chain uses TRBV7-9 and TRBJ2-7, with TRBD1 matching 7 bases. The CDR3 has 14 amino acids. In germline, CDR1 is SEHNR, CDR2 FQNEAQ (reference sequence). Germline trimming cut 5 bases from V and 5 bases from J; bases unmatched to any gene: 9. The CDR3 DNA follows: TGTGCCAGCAGCCCTATGACAGGGTCGGACGAGCAGTACTTC. Encoded protein: CASSPMTGSDEQYF.

This clone was picked up a small number of times. The final CDR3 position lacks the conserved phenylalanine or tryptophan, pointing to a likely read error. The chain employs TRBV29-1 and TRBJ1-5; D possibly corresponds to TRBD1 (6 bases). Germline CDR1 SQVTM, CDR2 ANQGSEA. CDR3 length equals 13 residues. The CDR3 loop reads CSVDGGWNQPQHC. The CDR3 DNA sequence: TGCAGCGTTGATGGGGGCTGGAATCAGCCACAGCATTGT.

The chain joins TRBV11-2 to TRBJ2-1, with 11 bases identical to TRBD2. The V and J ends lost 5 bases and 4 bases, in that order; junction bases with no gene match: 4. The CDR3 loop spans 15 amino acids. Looked up from germline, CDR1 is SGHAT and CDR2 is FQNNGV. CDR3 DNA: TGTGCCAGCAGCGACGGGACTAGCGGATACAATGAGCAGTTCTTC. This gives the protein CASSDGTSGYNEQFF.

This chain connects TRBV6-6 to TRBJ1-5; D is ambiguous. There are 12 residues in the CDR3. Germline assignment: CDR1 MNHNY and CDR2 SVGAGI (reference sequence). The ends were cut back, 6 bases at V and 5 bases at J, with 8 bases in the middle. DNA for the CDR3: TGTGCCAGCAGGTTTACAGATCAGCCCCAGCATTTT. It translates to CASRFTDQPQHF.